The clone carrying this T cell receptor beta chain was seen only once. Its antigen is unknown. The data originate from a study of OX40 agonist ivuxolimab in advanced cancers. Study conclusions and caveats: The study did not work out the antigen specificity of the expanded peripheral T cells.

CDR1 SGHKS and CDR2 YYEKEE come from the germline V gene (reference sequence). This CDR3 has 15 amino acids. V trimming: 1 base; J trimming: 0 bases; junction bases outside the gene matches: 1. Sequenced by immunoSEQ multiplex PCR; TCRdb stores in-frame clones only, minus some. The sample lists approximately 70,000 clones, roughly 92% occurring once. The sequenced sample was CD4+ or CD8+ T cells sorted from blood, obtained in a trial of the OX40 agonist ivuxolimab. The J gene is TRBJ1-5, the V gene TRBV5-5; 7 nucleotides match TRBD1. The receptor was isolated from an adult with an advanced solid tumor such as melanoma, head and neck, liver or kidney cancer. Here the CDR3 DNA reads TGTGCCAGCAGCTTGCGGGACAGTAGCAATCAGCCCCAGCATTTT. Its translation is CASSLRDSSNQPQHF.